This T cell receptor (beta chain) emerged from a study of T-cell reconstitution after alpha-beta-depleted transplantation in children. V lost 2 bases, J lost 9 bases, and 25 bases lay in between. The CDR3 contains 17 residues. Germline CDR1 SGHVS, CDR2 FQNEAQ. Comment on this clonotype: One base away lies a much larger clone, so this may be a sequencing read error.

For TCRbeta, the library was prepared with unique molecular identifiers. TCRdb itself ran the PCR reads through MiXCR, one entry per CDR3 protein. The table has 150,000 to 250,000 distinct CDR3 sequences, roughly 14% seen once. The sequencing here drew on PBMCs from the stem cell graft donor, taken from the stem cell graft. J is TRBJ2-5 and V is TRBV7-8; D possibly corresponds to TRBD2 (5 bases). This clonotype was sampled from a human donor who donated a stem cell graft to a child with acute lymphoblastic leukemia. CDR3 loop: CASSLTLGSETRRPQYF. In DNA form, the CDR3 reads TGTGCCAGCAGCTTAACGCTAGGTAGCGAGACCCGAAGGCCCCAGTACTTC.